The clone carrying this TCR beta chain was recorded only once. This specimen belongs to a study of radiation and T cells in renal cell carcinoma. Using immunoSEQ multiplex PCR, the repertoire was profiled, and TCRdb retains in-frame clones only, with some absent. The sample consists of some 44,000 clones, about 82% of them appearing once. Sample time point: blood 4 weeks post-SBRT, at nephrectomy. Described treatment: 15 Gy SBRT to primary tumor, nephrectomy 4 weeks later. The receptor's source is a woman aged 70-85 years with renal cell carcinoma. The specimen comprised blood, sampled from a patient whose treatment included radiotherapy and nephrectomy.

DNA for the CDR3: TGTGCCAGCAGTGACTTTTGGAAGACCTACGAGCAGTACTTC. Protein: CASSDFWKTYEQYF. The chain uses TRBV6-4 and TRBJ2-7; D is ambiguous. This CDR3 spans 14 amino acids. V was trimmed by 1 base and J by 2 bases, leaving 9 bases between them. The V gene's germline CDR1 is MRHNA and CDR2 SNTAGT.